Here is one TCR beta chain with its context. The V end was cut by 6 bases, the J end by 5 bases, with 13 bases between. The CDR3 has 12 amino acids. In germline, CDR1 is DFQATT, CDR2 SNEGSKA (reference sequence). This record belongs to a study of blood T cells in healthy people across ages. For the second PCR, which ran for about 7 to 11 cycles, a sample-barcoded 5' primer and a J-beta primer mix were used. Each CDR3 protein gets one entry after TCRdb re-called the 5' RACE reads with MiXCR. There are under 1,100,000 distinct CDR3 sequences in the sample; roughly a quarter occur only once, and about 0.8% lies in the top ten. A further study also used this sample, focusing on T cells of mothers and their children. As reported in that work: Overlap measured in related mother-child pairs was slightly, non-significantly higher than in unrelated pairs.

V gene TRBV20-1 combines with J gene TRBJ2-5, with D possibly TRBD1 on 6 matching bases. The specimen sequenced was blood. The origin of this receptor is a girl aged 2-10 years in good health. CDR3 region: CSAPDSGETQYF. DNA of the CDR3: TGCAGTGCACCGGACAGTGGGGAGACCCAGTACTTC.